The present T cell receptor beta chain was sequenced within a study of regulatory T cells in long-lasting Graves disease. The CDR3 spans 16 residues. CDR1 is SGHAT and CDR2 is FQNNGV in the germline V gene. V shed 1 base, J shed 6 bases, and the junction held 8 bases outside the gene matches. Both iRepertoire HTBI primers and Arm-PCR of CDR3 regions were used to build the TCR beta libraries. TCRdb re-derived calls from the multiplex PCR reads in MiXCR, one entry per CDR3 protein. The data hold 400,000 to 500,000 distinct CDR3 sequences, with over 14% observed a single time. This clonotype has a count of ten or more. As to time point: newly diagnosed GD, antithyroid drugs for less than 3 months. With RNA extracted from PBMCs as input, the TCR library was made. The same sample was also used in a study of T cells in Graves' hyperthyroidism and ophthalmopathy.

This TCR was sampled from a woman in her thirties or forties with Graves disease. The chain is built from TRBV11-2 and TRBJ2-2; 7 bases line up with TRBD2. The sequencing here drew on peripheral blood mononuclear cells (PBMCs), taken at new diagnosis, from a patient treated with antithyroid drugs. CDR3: CASSLVGGGNAGELFF. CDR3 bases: TGTGCCAGCAGCTTAGTTGGGGGGGGGAATGCCGGGGAGCTGTTTTTT.